The 18 T cell receptor beta chains given below trace back to one sample, sequenced in a study of CD8 T cells in ankylosing spondylitis. Study results and caveats: Among TCR beta sequences, a motif of eight or nine highly homologous variants appeared characteristic of ankylosing spondylitis blood.

Each CDR3 protein is one row after TCRdb ran MiXCR on the 5' RACE reads. In the table there are some 700,000 distinct CDR3 sequences, around 19% of which are singletons. No antigen is known for these receptors. What was sequenced was blood, either unsorted or a sorted T cell fraction (not recorded which). These receptors all stem from a male donor with ankylosing spondylitis.

This chain connects TRBV7-9 to TRBJ2-1; the D gene is possibly TRBD2 (5 bases). CDR1 is SEHNR and CDR2 is FQNEAQ in the germline V gene (reference sequence). This CDR3 has 14 residues. The V end lost 5 bases, the J end lost 2 bases, and 10 bases lay between the germline ends. The CDR3 region is CASSPLAPYNEQFF. The CDR3 DNA sequence: TGTGCCAGCAGCCCCCTAGCACCCTACAATGAGCAGTTCTTC.

This clonotype was observed a handful of times. This rearrangement joins TRBV20-1 to TRBJ1-2; the D is unclear. This CDR3 contains 13 residues. Trimming pared 1 base from V and 6 bases from J, leaving 12 bases between. Germline V gene data show CDR1 as DFQATT and CDR2 as SNEGSKA (reference sequence). The DNA of the CDR3 is TGCAGTGCTAGAGTTTTTACAGTGAATGGCTACACCTTC. It yields the protein CSARVFTVNGYTF.

This chain links TRBV7-8 with TRBJ2-7; TRBD1 agrees at 7 bases. The CDR3 has 12 amino acids. Per germline, CDR1 SGHVS and CDR2 FQNEAQ. V gave up 6 bases and J gave up 3 bases; unmatched junction bases: 2. CDR3 residues: CASRDRNYEQYF. The CDR3, as DNA: TGTGCCAGCAGGGACAGGAACTACGAGCAGTACTTC.

This clonotype was picked up a small number of times. This sequence joins TRBV6-1 and TRBJ2-7, with a tentative D call TRBD1 (6 bases). The V and J ends lost 4 bases and 3 bases respectively, with 10 bases between them. Germline V gene sequence: CDR1 MNHNS, CDR2 SASEGT. The CDR3 has 13 residues. CDR3 DNA: TGTGCCAGCAGTGTGACAGGAAACTACGAGCAGTACTTC. It yields the protein CASSVTGNYEQYF.

The chain carries TRBV4-2 and TRBJ2-3; D uncertain. Germline CDR1 is LGHNA and CDR2 is YNFKEQ. Trimming took off 3 bases at V and 0 bases at J, with 13 bases between the two ends. This CDR3 spans 16 amino acids. The chain's CDR3 is CASSQPDVPSTDTQYF. As DNA, the CDR3 is TGTGCCAGCAGCCAGCCGGACGTCCCTAGCACAGATACGCAGTATTTT.

Comments on this clonotype: This clone may be a read error of a much larger clone one base away. The chain couples TRBV29-1 to TRBJ1-1; D uncertain. This CDR3 region has 11 residues. The V gene lost 2 bases and the J gene lost 1 base, with 2 bases spanning the gap. The germline V gene has CDR1 SQVTM and CDR2 ANQGSEA. CDR3 DNA sequence: TGCAGCGTTGAAAGGAACACTGAAGCTTTCTTT. Its protein is CSVERNTEAFF. Full variable domain (outside the CDR3, taken from reference TRBV29-1 and TRBJ1-1): SAVISQKPSRDICQRGTSLTIQCQVDSQVTMMFWYRQQPGQSLTLIATANQGSEATYESGFVIDKFPISRPNLTFSTLTVSNMSPEDSSIYLCSVERNTEAFFGQGTRLTVV.

The chain recombines TRBV20-1 with TRBJ2-1; TRBD2 agrees at 8 bases. J gave up 4 bases and V 3 bases, and 8 bases lay outside the gene matches. This CDR3 spans 15 amino acids. Germline CDR1 and CDR2: DFQATT and SNEGSKA (reference sequence). As DNA, the CDR3 is TGCAGTGCTAGGGAAGGACTAGCTCTATACAATGAGCAGTTCTTC. This codes for CSAREGLALYNEQFF.

The gene calls are TRBV6-1 and TRBJ2-2; possibly TRBD1 for D (5 bases). With 1 base removed from V and 7 bases from J, the gap between germline ends came to 7 bases. This CDR3 has 13 amino acids. Germline CDR1 is MNHNS and CDR2 is SASEGT. CDR3 DNA sequence: TGTGCCAGCAGTGAAGGCCAGGGCGGGGAGCTGTTTTTT. Amino acids: CASSEGQGGELFF.

J is TRBJ1-1 and V is TRBV12-3 or TRBV12-4; a possible D gene is TRBD1 (5 bases). With 5 bases removed from V and 3 bases from J, the gap between germline ends came to 13 bases. This CDR3 is built from 14 residues. The CDR3 is CASSGRGAYTEAFF. The CDR3 DNA reads TGTGCCAGCAGTGGAAGGGGCGCTTACACTGAAGCTTTCTTT.

The V call is TRBV6-2 or TRBV6-3, the J call TRBJ1-5; 7 nucleotides match TRBD1. Germline V gene sequence: CDR1 MNHEY, CDR2 SVGEGT. Unmatched junction bases numbered 6, after V lost 6 bases and J lost 4 bases. CDR3 length equals 14 residues. This CDR3 reads CASSSGTENQPQHF. The CDR3 nucleotides are TGTGCCAGCAGCTCCGGGACAGAGAATCAGCCCCAGCATTTT.

The chain employs TRBV2 and TRBJ1-5; D might be TRBD1 (6 bases). The CDR3 contains 16 residues. The germline gives CDR1 SNHLY, CDR2 FYNNEI. Between the trimmed V and J ends, which lost 6 bases and 7 bases, there was a span of 22 bases. The CDR3 spells CASSPRGGLLGQPQHF. Written as DNA, the CDR3 is TGTGCCAGCAGCCCCAGGGGAGGGCTCTTGGGGCAGCCCCAGCATTTT.

V usage is TRBV4-1 and J usage is TRBJ2-1; D is perhaps TRBD2 (5 bases). The CDR3 is 15 amino acids. CDR1 and CDR2 (germline): MGHRA, YSYEKL. Trimming stripped 6 bases from V and 0 bases from J, with 12 bases between. The DNA of the CDR3 is TGCGCCAGCAGAAATGTTGAGGGCTCCTACAATGAGCAGTTCTTC. Its translation: CASRNVEGSYNEQFF.

The sample holds many counts of this clonotype. The chain employs TRBV28 and TRBJ2-1, with a weak D call TRBD2 (6 bases). Germline V gene data show CDR1 as MDHEN and CDR2 as SYDVKM. The germline V and J ends were trimmed by 3 bases and 9 bases, with 12 bases remaining between them. The CDR3 is made up of 13 amino acids. The CDR3 protein is CASSLGGRGEQFF. The CDR3 region has the DNA TGTGCCAGCAGTTTGGGGGGTAGGGGTGAGCAGTTCTTC.

The J gene is TRBJ2-3, the V gene TRBV24-1; D possibly corresponds to TRBD1 (5 bases). The V end lost 5 bases, the J end lost 5 bases, and 13 bases lay between the germline ends. The CDR3 spans 14 residues. Per the germline V gene, CDR1 is KGHDR and CDR2 is SFDVKD. CDR3 DNA: TGTGCCACCAGTGGGGGCGCGTTCGGAGATACGCAGTATTTT. It translates to CATSGGAFGDTQYF.

This clonotype was seen a few times. The chain links TRBV2 to TRBJ2-1; either TRBD1 or TRBD2 may supply D (5 bases each). Germline lookup yields CDR1 SNHLY and CDR2 FYNNEI. The V end was cut by 3 bases, the J end by 9 bases, with 12 bases between. The CDR3 is 13 residues long. The CDR3 nucleotides are TGTGCCAGCAGTGATAGGGGAGACGGTGAGCAGTTCTTC. Protein: CASSDRGDGEQFF. Using reference TRBV2 and TRBJ2-1 for the parts outside the CDR3, the full variable domain is EPEVTQTPSHQVTQMGQEVILRCVPISNHLYFYWYRQILGQKVEFLVSFYNNEISEKSEIFDDQFSVERPDGSNFTLKIRSTKLEDSAMYFCASSDRGDGEQFFGPGTRLTVL.

This chain connects TRBV20-1 to TRBJ2-3; D is possibly TRBD2 (5 bases). The CDR3 length is 15 residues. Trimming shortened V by 7 bases and J by 0 bases, and 17 bases separated the two germline ends. The germline gives CDR1 DFQATT, CDR2 SNEGSKA (reference sequence). CDR3 sequence reads: CSVLDSLFSTDTQYF. CDR3 bases: TGCAGTGTCCTGGACTCATTATTCAGCACAGATACGCAGTATTTT.

V is TRBV11-2 and J is TRBJ2-5; 10 bases align to TRBD1. V shed 6 bases, J shed 2 bases, and the junction held 9 bases outside the gene matches. CDR3 size: 16 residues. Germline CDR1 reads SGHAT; CDR2 reads FQNNGV. CDR3: CASSHGQGGFQETQYF. Written as DNA, the CDR3 is TGTGCCAGCAGTCATGGACAGGGGGGCTTTCAAGAGACCCAGTACTTC.

This clonotype was detected only a few times. This chain uses TRBV15 with TRBJ2-5; no firm D call. Trimming pared 0 bases from V and 5 bases from J, leaving 10 bases between. The CDR3 has 14 residues. Looked up from germline, CDR1 is LNHNV and CDR2 is YYDKDF (reference sequence). The CDR3 DNA is TGTGCCACCAGCAGAGACTTGGGCTCCGAGACCCAGTACTTC. Its translation: CATSRDLGSETQYF.